Listed below are T cell receptor beta chains from one sample, sequenced in a study of OX40 agonist ivuxolimab in advanced cancers. The table came from immunoSEQ multiplex PCR; TCRdb's copy has only in-frame clones and leaves some out. Of 60,000 to 80,000 clones in the sample, approximately 80% were seen once. Source: CD4+ or CD8+ T cells sorted from blood, taken in a trial of the OX40 agonist ivuxolimab. The origin of the receptors is an adult with an advanced solid tumor such as melanoma, head and neck, liver or kidney cancer. Both conserved end residues are part of each CDR3. A D gene is named only where the DNA matches it firmly. Clone size is not always given. Where it is, it says once, few, many or a class for expanded clones.

>TRBJ2-1|TRBV7-2|TRBD2|NA
CASSFRIAGNEQFF
TGTGCCAGCAGCTTCCGGATAGCGGGCAATGAGCAGTTCTTC
>TRBJ2-2|TRBV2|TRBD1|NA
CASSVQGVANTGELFF
TGTGCCAGCAGTGTACAGGGGGTTGCGAACACCGGGGAGCTGTTTTTT
>TRBJ1-5|TRBV2|NA|NA
CASTGSFYQPQHF
TGTGCCAGCACGGGAAGCTTCTATCAGCCCCAGCATTTT
>TRBJ1-2|TRBV6-1|NA|NA
CASSPRDRYGYTF
TGTGCCAGCAGTCCTCGGGACCGCTATGGCTACACCTTC
>TRBJ1-2|TRBV28|NA|NA
CASSLTGGGANYGYTF
TGTGCCAGCAGTTTGACCGGCGGGGGGGCTAACTATGGCTACACCTTC
>TRBJ2-1|TRBV19|NA|NA
CASIGGSSYNEQFF
TGTGCCAGTATCGGGGGCAGCTCCTACAATGAGCAGTTCTTC
>TRBJ2-5|TRBV19|NA|once
CASSMGNRGETQYF
TGTGCCAGTAGTATGGGAAACCGAGGAGAGACCCAGTACTTC
>TRBJ2-7|TRBV14|TRBD1|once
CASSRGQGAGYEQYF
TGTGCCAGCAGTCGTGGCCAGGGGGCGGGTTACGAGCAGTACTTC
>TRBJ2-1|TRBV4-2|TRBD2|NA
CASSQDPSGRGVNEQFF
TGTGCCAGCAGCCAAGACCCTAGCGGGAGAGGAGTCAATGAGCAGTTCTTC
>TRBJ1-2|TRBV5-5|NA|NA
CASSLGGIANYGYTF
TGTGCCAGCAGCTTGGGAGGCATAGCTAACTATGGCTACACCTTC
>TRBJ2-7|TRBV19|NA|NA
CASSIGAGVYEQYF
TGTGCCAGTAGTATAGGGGCAGGGGTCTACGAGCAGTACTTC
>TRBJ1-5|TRBV28|NA|NA
CASSLGGGGQPQHF
TGTGCCAGCAGTTTGGGAGGGGGAGGCCAGCCCCAGCATTTT
>TRBJ1-3|TRBV27|NA|NA
CASVNSGQGIGGNTIYF
TGTGCCAGCGTCAATTCTGGGCAGGGAATTGGTGGAAACACCATATATTTT
>TRBJ1-5|TRBV28|NA|NA
CASSPGGWQPNQPQHF
TGTGCCAGCAGCCCGGGGGGGTGGCAGCCCAATCAGCCCCAGCATTTT
>TRBJ2-1|TRBV15|TRBD2|NA
CATSRDSGAYNEQFF
TGTGCCACCAGCAGAGATAGCGGGGCCTACAATGAGCAGTTCTTC
>TRBJ1-2|TRBV4-3|NA|few
CASSQDSGTNYGYTF
TGCGCCAGCAGCCAAGATAGCGGGACTAACTATGGCTACACCTTC
>TRBJ1-2|TRBV7-3|TRBD1|NA
CASSLTRGLITNYGYTF
TGTGCCAGCAGCTTAACTAGGGGGCTCATAACTAACTATGGCTACACCTTC
>TRBJ1-4|TRBV18|NA|NA
CASSPPSGIREKLFF
TGTGCCAGCTCACCACCGTCAGGGATTCGTGAAAAACTGTTTTTT
>TRBJ2-7|TRBV25-1|NA|NA
CASSASGTPSEQYF
TGTGCCAGCAGTGCATCCGGGACACCCAGCGAGCAGTACTTC
>TRBJ2-2|TRBV6-1|TRBD1|NA
CASSRTGDSGELFF
TGTGCCAGCAGTAGGACAGGGGATTCCGGGGAGCTGTTTTTT
>TRBJ1-2|TRBV27|NA|NA
CASSSLTGGAYGYTF
TGTGCCAGCAGTTCCCTGACAGGAGGAGCCTATGGCTACACCTTC
>TRBJ1-3|TRBV5-1|NA|NA
CASSLQGGGNTIYF
TGCGCCAGCAGCTTGCAGGGCGGTGGAAACACCATATATTTT
>TRBJ1-2|TRBV7-2|NA|NA
CASSPTSRRYGYTF
TGTGCCAGCAGCCCCACGAGCCGGCGCTATGGCTACACCTTC
>TRBJ2-1|TRBV27|NA|NA
CASSSNGRGKGSYNEQFF
TGTGCCAGCAGTTCAAATGGCAGGGGTAAGGGATCCTACAATGAGCAGTTCTTC
>TRBJ2-2|TRBV11-2|NA|NA
CASSLTSRPGWTGELFF
TGTGCCAGCAGCCTTACCTCGCGTCCAGGTTGGACCGGGGAGCTGTTTTTT
>TRBJ1-6|TRBV6-6|NA|NA
CASTPGRDSPLHF
TGTGCCAGCACCCCAGGACGGGATTCACCCCTCCACTTT
>TRBJ2-1|TRBV7-2|TRBD2|NA
CASSIEPAGRDEQFF
TGTGCCAGCAGCATAGAACCAGCGGGACGGGATGAGCAGTTCTTC
>TRBJ2-1|TRBV11-3|NA|NA
CASSLDGGAYNEQFF
TGTGCCAGCAGCTTAGACGGAGGAGCCTACAATGAGCAGTTCTTC
>TRBJ2-7|TRBV5-4|TRBD1|NA
CASSLEPGGAYEQYF
TGTGCCAGCAGCTTGGAACCAGGGGGTGCCTACGAGCAGTACTTC
>TRBJ2-1|TRBV28|TRBD1|few
CASSLTGGYNEQFF
TGTGCCAGCAGTTTAACAGGGGGCTACAATGAGCAGTTCTTC
>TRBJ2-5|TRBV10-3|TRBD1|NA
CATKRQGDLETQYF
TGTGCCACCAAACGACAGGGGGACCTAGAGACCCAGTACTTC
>TRBJ2-2|TRBV7-6|NA|NA
CASSLGGRTWNAGELFF
TGTGCCAGCAGCTTAGGAGGTAGAACGTGGAACGCCGGGGAGCTGTTTTTT
>TRBJ2-7|TRBV21-1|NA|NA
CASPRDRVPHEQYF
TGTGCCAGCCCCCGGGACAGGGTTCCCCACGAGCAGTACTTC
>TRBJ2-2|TRBV5-1|TRBD2|NA
CASSLGAGGPTGELFF
TGCGCCAGCAGCTTGGGAGCGGGAGGGCCAACCGGGGAGCTGTTTTTT
>TRBJ2-7|TRBV6-5|NA|once
CASSRDTSEQYF
TGTGCCAGCAGCCGAGACACCTCCGAGCAGTACTTC
>TRBJ1-2|TRBV28|TRBD1|NA
CASSREDRGGYTF
TGTGCCAGCAGTCGAGAGGACAGGGGTGGCTACACCTTC
>TRBJ2-6|TRBV4-3|NA|NA
CASSAQYSGANVLTF
TGCGCCAGCAGCGCCCAATACTCTGGGGCCAACGTCCTGACTTTC
>TRBJ2-1|TRBV5-4|TRBD2|NA
CASVLAGVDNEQFF
TGTGCCAGCGTCCTAGCGGGGGTTGACAATGAGCAGTTCTTC
>TRBJ2-7|TRBV7-2|NA|NA
CASSLVGNYEQYF
TGTGCCAGCAGCTTAGTAGGTAACTACGAGCAGTACTTC
>TRBJ1-2|TRBV27|NA|NA
CASTHIGGDYYGYTF
TGTGCCAGCACCCACATCGGGGGGGACTACTATGGCTACACCTTC
>TRBJ2-5|TRBV11-1|TRBD2|NA
CASSRGRDGAAQYF
TGTGCCAGCAGCAGAGGGAGGGACGGTGCGGCCCAGTACTTC
>TRBJ2-1|TRBV11-1|NA|NA
CASSRGSPLQQFF
TGTGCCAGCAGCAGGGGGAGCCCGCTTCAGCAGTTCTTC
>TRBJ2-7|TRBV2|TRBD1|NA
CAGSGTGTYEQYF
TGTGCCGGATCCGGGACAGGAACCTACGAGCAGTACTTC
>TRBJ1-1|TRBV18|NA|NA
CASSRRGGENTEAFF
TGTGCCAGCTCTCGCCGGGGGGGGGAGAACACTGAAGCTTTCTTT
>TRBJ2-7|TRBV19|NA|NA
CATKTHYEQYF
TGTGCCACCAAGACCCACTACGAGCAGTACTTC
>TRBJ1-1|TRBV27|NA|once
CASSSSLTRGWAAFF
TGTGCCAGCAGCTCCTCCCTAACGAGGGGTTGGGCAGCTTTCTTT
>TRBJ2-4|TRBV4-2|NA|NA
CASSLTPTTAKNIQYF
TGTGCCAGCAGCCTAACCCCAACGACAGCCAAAAACATTCAGTACTTC
>TRBJ2-1|TRBV11-2|TRBD2|NA
CASSPRSSGVTYNEQFF
TGTGCCAGCAGCCCCCGGTCCAGCGGGGTAACATACAATGAGCAGTTCTTC
>TRBJ2-4|TRBV19|NA|NA
CASSLPPRDIQYF
TGTGCCAGTAGTCTCCCCCCCCGGGACATTCAGTACTTC
>TRBJ2-1|TRBV4-3|TRBD2|few
CASSQEVVSGRGEQFF
TGCGCCAGCAGCCAAGAGGTGGTAAGCGGGAGGGGTGAGCAGTTCTTC
>TRBJ2-7|TRBV2|TRBD2|NA
CASAGGPSYEQYF
TGTGCCAGCGCGGGAGGGCCGTCCTACGAGCAGTACTTC
>TRBJ1-2|TRBV6-1|NA|NA
CASSEGYYSGTF
TGTGCCAGCAGTGAAGGTTACTATTCCGGCACCTTC
>TRBJ1-6|TRBV27|NA|once
CASGIPGNSPLHF
TGTGCCAGCGGCATCCCTGGGAATTCACCCCTCCACTTT
>TRBJ1-3|TRBV5-1|NA|NA
CASSSGISGNTIYF
TGCGCCAGCAGCTCGGGGATCTCTGGAAACACCATATATTTT